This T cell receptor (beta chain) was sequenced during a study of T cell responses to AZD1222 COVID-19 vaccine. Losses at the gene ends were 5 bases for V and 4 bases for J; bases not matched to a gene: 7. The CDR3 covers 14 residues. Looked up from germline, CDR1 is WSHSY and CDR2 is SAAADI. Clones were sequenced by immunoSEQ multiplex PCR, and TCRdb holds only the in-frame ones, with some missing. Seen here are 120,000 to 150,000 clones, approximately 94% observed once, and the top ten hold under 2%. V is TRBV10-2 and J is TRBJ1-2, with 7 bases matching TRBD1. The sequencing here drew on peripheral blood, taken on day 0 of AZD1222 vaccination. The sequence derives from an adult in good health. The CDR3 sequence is CASSISTGRYGYTF. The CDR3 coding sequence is TGCGCCAGCAGTATCTCGACAGGGCGCTATGGCTACACCTTC.